This T cell receptor beta chain was retrieved from a study of blood T cell repertoires in COVID-19. The assay was immunoSEQ multiplex PCR, and TCRdb's table has in-frame clones only and misses some. Of some 280,000 clones in the sample, 89% were seen once. Germline lookup yields CDR1 WNHNN and CDR2 SYGVQD (reference sequence). The CDR3 consists of 16 residues. After removal of 2 bases from V and 2 bases from J, the junction contained 7 bases not matched to a gene. This chain joins TRBV10-1 and TRBJ2-7; 9 bases map to TRBD1. The receptor's source is a woman in her thirties or forties who had recovered from COVID-19. Sequences were obtained from peripheral blood. CDR3 region: CASSEASGTGPYEQYF. As DNA, the CDR3 is TGCGCCAGCAGTGAGGCCAGTGGGACAGGGCCCTACGAGCAGTACTTC.